This T cell receptor beta chain is drawn from a study of blood T cells in healthy people across ages. Findings of the study overall: Older age went with lower TCR beta diversity per million T cells, in a roughly linear way.

The use of a sample-barcoded 5' primer and a J-beta primer mix characterized a second PCR of roughly 6 to 11 cycles. TCRdb re-analysed the 5' RACE reads in MiXCR, keeping a single row per CDR3 protein. Of about 800,000 distinct CDR3 sequences in the sample, roughly 25% were seen once. Turning to this clonotype: Its specificity is unknown.

This CDR3 comprises 14 residues. V lost 5 bases, J lost 7 bases, and 7 bases stayed unmatched. PBMCs numbering at least 6.5 million were isolated per sample. The same data also went into a second study, on T cells of mothers and their children. As that study records: Donation came from a few healthy Caucasian mothers together with their six children. The yield was over 9 million TCR beta CDR3 reads from each mother and a few million from each child.

The chain combines TRBV12-3 or TRBV12-4 with TRBJ1-4; 7 bases map to TRBD1. Sequenced input: blood. This receptor was obtained from a boy between 10 and 17 years old in good health. The CDR3 nucleotides are TGTGCCAGCAGTCCCCGGGACAGAGTTGAAAAACTGTTTTTT. It is translated as CASSPRDRVEKLFF.